The 30 T cell receptor beta chains given below trace back to one sample, sequenced in a study of Ad26.COV2.S vaccination and SARS-CoV-2 variants. Produced via immunoSEQ multiplex PCR; TCRdb's table is partial and in-frame only. The sample yields about 370,000 clones, 80% to 90% seen once. Treatment here: approximately 18 received Ad26.COV2.S at low or high dose, single or two shots; a few received placebo; per-sample allocation not given. Specimen acquisition occurred on day 63 following the initial vaccine or placebo injection. The material sequenced was peripheral blood, taken in a trial of Ad26.COV2.S vaccine versus placebo. These receptor sequences come from a person between 18 and 65 years old who received the Ad26.COV2.S COVID-19 vaccine or a placebo.

This clone was observed a few times. The chain has TRBV7-2 and TRBJ1-2; D unclear. The CDR3 totals 14 residues. The germline V gene has CDR1 SGHTA and CDR2 FQGNSA. Trimming stripped 3 bases from V and 0 bases from J, with 8 bases between. The CDR3 nucleotides read TGTGCCAGCAGCTTCGGCACAACTAACTATGGCTACACCTTC. Protein product: CASSFGTTNYGYTF.

The rearrangement uses TRBV7-9 and TRBJ2-1; D ambiguous. CDR1 and CDR2 from the germline V gene are SEHNR and FQNEAQ (reference sequence). Trimming shortened V by 1 base and J by 5 bases, and 6 bases separated the two germline ends. CDR3 length equals 13 residues. CDR3 sequence: CASSLGLNNEQFF. The CDR3, as DNA: TGTGCCAGCAGCTTAGGACTGAACAATGAGCAGTTCTTC.

The chain combines TRBV19 with TRBJ2-2; the D call may be TRBD1 or TRBD2 (6 bases each). CDR3 length equals 14 residues. Trimming shortened V by 5 bases and J by 5 bases, and 12 bases separated the two germline ends. Germline V gives CDR1 LNHDA, CDR2 SQIVND (reference sequence). The chain's CDR3 is CASSGGGRTGELFF. In nucleotides, the CDR3 is TGTGCCAGTAGTGGAGGGGGAAGGACCGGGGAGCTGTTTTTT.

The V call is TRBV7-9, the J call TRBJ1-2, with D possibly matching TRBD1 (5 bases). The CDR3 has 14 amino acids. Germline loops: CDR1 SEHNR, CDR2 FQNEAQ (reference sequence). V gave up 2 bases and J gave up 3 bases, with 10 bases separating them. For the CDR3, the DNA is TGTGCCAGCAGCTTATCGGCGGGGGACTATGGCTACACCTTC. Translating it yields CASSLSAGDYGYTF.

The chain links TRBV3-1 (or the pseudogene TRBV3-2) to TRBJ2-1; 13 nucleotides align to TRBD2. From germline, CDR1 is LGHDT and CDR2 YNNKEL (reference sequence). Trimming removed 0 bases from V and 0 bases from J; junction bases left unmatched: 11. This CDR3 is built from 21 residues. The DNA for the CDR3 is TGTGCCAGCAGCCAAGATACTAGGACTAGCGGGGGCCATCGCTCCTACAATGAGCAGTTCTTC. Amino acid sequence: CASSQDTRTSGGHRSYNEQFF.

This chain links TRBV4-1 with TRBJ1-2; D perhaps matches TRBD1 (5 bases). V lost 8 bases to trimming and J lost 2 bases, with 12 bases between them. The CDR3 is made up of 13 amino acids. Germline values: CDR1 MGHRA, CDR2 YSYEKL. The CDR3, as DNA: TGCGCCAGCTCGCGGGACGACAACTATGGCTACACCTTC. It is translated as CASSRDDNYGYTF.

The V call is TRBV29-1, the J call TRBJ2-5; D gene ambiguous. V lost 4 bases and J 4 bases, leaving 13 bases between the germline ends. The germline CDR1 and CDR2 sequences are SQVTM and ANQGSEA. This CDR3 comprises 13 residues. This chain's CDR3 is CSVASTGPETQYF. For the CDR3, the DNA is TGCAGCGTTGCCTCCACCGGCCCAGAGACCCAGTACTTC.

The chain is built from TRBV6-6 and TRBJ1-2; no clear D. This CDR3 region has 13 residues. V shed 0 bases and J shed 5 bases, with 7 bases lying between them. Germline V CDR1 and CDR2: MNHNY, SVGAGI (reference sequence). The CDR3 bases are TGTGCCAGCAGTTACTCGGAGGATTATGGCTACACCTTC. It translates to CASSYSEDYGYTF.

This chain uses TRBV20-1 with TRBJ2-3; 9 bases fit TRBD1. CDR1 is DFQATT and CDR2 is SNEGSKA in the germline V gene (reference sequence). V shed 3 bases, J shed 5 bases, and the junction held 9 bases outside the gene matches. CDR3 size: 15 residues. CDR3 bases: TGCAGTGCTAGTTTTGGGACAGGGTGGGAAGATACGCAGTATTTT. This sequence encodes CSASFGTGWEDTQYF.

In regard to this clone: In the same sample, other DNA sequences code for this CDR3. This sequence joins TRBV4-1 and TRBJ2-7, with D perhaps matching TRBD1 (5 bases). This CDR3 is 14 amino acids long. V was pared by 1 base and J by 4 bases, with 11 bases between. CDR1 MGHRA and CDR2 YSYEKL come from the germline V gene. The CDR3 region is CASSQGGQGYEQYF. DNA for the CDR3: TGCGCCAGCAGCCAAGGTGGTCAGGGTTACGAGCAGTACTTC.

The chain employs TRBV7-9 and TRBJ1-4; 8 bases map to TRBD1. The CDR3 runs 15 residues. V was pared by 6 bases and J by 8 bases, with 11 bases of the junction left unmatched. The germline gives CDR1 SEHNR, CDR2 FQNEAQ (reference sequence). CDR3 in DNA: TGTGCCAGCAGGGGACAGGCGGGAGTTCGGGAAAAACTGTTTTTT. Its protein product is CASRGQAGVREKLFF.

CDR3 sequence reads: CASSPDRGIGPGELFF. CDR3 in DNA: TGTGCCAGCAGCCCCGACAGGGGAATTGGTCCCGGGGAGCTGTTTTTT. This chain connects TRBV7-9 to TRBJ2-2, with 8 positions matching TRBD1. In germline, CDR1 is SEHNR, CDR2 FQNEAQ (reference sequence). The V segment lost 5 bases and the J segment 6 bases; nucleotides outside the gene matches: 11. There are 16 residues in the CDR3. Together with reference TRBV7-9 and TRBJ2-2, the CDR3 gives the full variable domain: DTGVSQNPRHKITKRGQNVTFRCDPISEHNRLYWYRQTLGQGPEFLTYFQNEAQLEKSRLLSDRFSAERPKGSFSTLEIQRTEQGDSAMYLCASSPDRGIGPGELFFGEGSRLTVL.

The rearrangement uses TRBV7-8 and TRBJ2-2, with TRBD2 matching over 13 bases. Per germline, CDR1 SGHVS and CDR2 FQNEAQ. The ends lost 5 bases at V and 3 bases at J; junction bases unmatched: 6. This CDR3 is built from 17 residues. This CDR3 reads CASSHTSGGAYTGELFF. CDR3 nucleotides: TGTGCCAGCAGCCACACTAGCGGGGGGGCCTACACCGGGGAGCTGTTTTTT.

The V gene is TRBV12-5, the J gene TRBJ2-1; TRBD1 matches at 9 bases. V dropped 4 bases and J dropped 4; count of bases not matched to a gene: 8. Germline-derived CDR1 and CDR2 are LGHNT and FRNRAP. The CDR3 contains 16 residues. The CDR3 DNA sequence: TGTGCTAGTGGTTCACAGGGGGCGCGAATTTACAATGAGCAGTTCTTC. Translation gives CASGSQGARIYNEQFF.

This chain joins TRBV9 and TRBJ2-3; 8 bases fit TRBD2. With V trimmed by 1 base and J by 2 bases, 3 bases remained unmatched. CDR3 length equals 15 residues. Germline CDR1 reads SGDLS; CDR2 reads YYNGEE. The CDR3 DNA reads as TGTGCCAGCAGCGTACTAGCGGGCCACACAGATACGCAGTATTTT. This gives the protein CASSVLAGHTDTQYF.

V usage is TRBV10-2 and J usage is TRBJ2-7; no reliable D call. The CDR3 extends over 14 amino acids. Germline V gene lookup returns CDR1 WSHSY and CDR2 SAAADI. With 2 bases removed from V and 3 bases from J, the gap between germline ends came to 11 bases. Written as DNA, the CDR3 is TGCGCCAGCAGTGAGACAGTAATTTTCTACGAGCAGTACTTC. This translates into CASSETVIFYEQYF.

This chain links TRBV7-2 with TRBJ2-1; D perhaps matches TRBD2 (6 bases). Germline V gene lookup returns CDR1 SGHTA and CDR2 FQGNSA. Trimming removed 1 base at V and 10 bases at J, with 14 bases between. This CDR3 spans 14 amino acids. Here the CDR3 reads CASSLGVGGGEQFF. The CDR3 DNA sequence: TGTGCCAGCAGCTTAGGGGTCGGGGGAGGAGAGCAGTTCTTC.

This chain joins TRBV3-1 (or the pseudogene TRBV3-2) and TRBJ1-2; D not certain. This CDR3 contains 14 residues. Trimming stripped 2 bases from V and 1 base from J, with 8 bases between. The germline CDR1 and CDR2 sequences are LGHDT and YNNKEL (reference sequence). CDR3 DNA: TGTGCCAGCAGCCAACAAGGTGTTAACTATGGCTACACCTTC. Protein: CASSQQGVNYGYTF.

The J gene is TRBJ2-5, the V gene TRBV5-1; 7 nucleotides line up with TRBD2. The J segment lost 1 base and the V segment lost 0 bases, leaving 0 bases of the junction unmatched. The CDR3 has 14 amino acids. CDR1 and CDR2 (germline): SGHRS, YFSETQ. The CDR3 spells CASSLGEGQETQYF. CDR3 bases: TGCGCCAGCAGCTTGGGGGAGGGCCAAGAGACCCAGTACTTC.

This chain uses TRBV14 with TRBJ1-6, with TRBD1 as a possible D gene (5 bases). Germline lookup yields CDR1 SGHDN and CDR2 FVKESK. V dropped 6 bases and J dropped 11 bases, with 11 bases sitting between them. The CDR3 loop spans 12 amino acids. Here the CDR3 reads CASSPGYPPLHF. CDR3 DNA: TGTGCCAGCAGTCCAGGGTACCCACCCCTCCACTTT. The variable domain in full, completed from reference TRBV14 and TRBJ1-6, reads EAGVTQFPSHSVIEKGQTVTLRCDPISGHDNLYWYRRVMGKEIKFLLHFVKESKQDESGMPNNRFLAERTGGTYSTLKVQPAELEDSGVYFCASSPGYPPLHFGNGTRLTVT.

This chain uses TRBV6-2 or TRBV6-3 with TRBJ1-1; D is undetermined. Germline V lookup: CDR1 MNHEY, CDR2 SVGEGT. CDR3 size: 14 residues. The ends were cut back, 6 bases at V and 2 bases at J, with 13 bases in the middle. The CDR3 spells CASSSTGPNTEAFF. As DNA, the CDR3 is TGTGCCAGCAGCAGCACCGGGCCTAACACTGAAGCTTTCTTT.

The rearrangement joins TRBV5-6 to TRBJ1-1; D is undetermined. Germline V gene data show CDR1 as SGHDT and CDR2 as YYEEEE. This CDR3 has 17 amino acids. V was pared by 2 bases and J by 3 bases, with 20 bases between. The CDR3 DNA reads as TGTGCCAGCAGCTTATTAAACCCGGCAACCCGCCACACTGAAGCTTTCTTT. Residues: CASSLLNPATRHTEAFF.

As concerns this clone: At one end, the junction sequence differs from germline, possibly due to a read error. The rearrangement uses TRBV10-3 and TRBJ2-5, with D uncertain. Looked up from germline, CDR1 is ENHRY and CDR2 is SYGVKD. The CDR3 is made up of 14 amino acids. The CDR3 bases are TGTGCCGTGGCTGGGGTTGGGGTCCAAGCGACCCAGTACTTC. It specifies CAVAGVGVQATQYF.

CDR3 coding DNA: TGTGCCAGCAGCTTGGGGACGGATATCACAGATACGCAGTATTTT. This translates into CASSLGTDITDTQYF. The chain employs TRBV5-6 and TRBJ2-3; D is uncertain. There are 15 residues in the CDR3. V was pared by 0 bases and J by 2 bases, with 10 bases between. Germline CDR1 SGHDT, CDR2 YYEEEE. Complete variable domain (other parts from reference TRBV5-6 and TRBJ2-3): DAGVTQSPTHLIKTRGQQVTLRCSPKSGHDTVSWYQQALGQGPQFIFQYYEEEERQRGNFPDRFSGHQFPNYSSELNVNALLLGDSALYLCASSLGTDITDTQYFGPGTRLTVL.

This chain connects TRBV9 to TRBJ2-3; D is undetermined. Per the germline V gene, CDR1 is SGDLS and CDR2 is YYNGEE. V dropped 0 bases and J dropped 10 bases, with 12 bases sitting between them. CDR3 length: 13 residues. CDR3 amino acids: CASSVATNNAQYF. The CDR3 DNA sequence: TGTGCCAGCAGCGTAGCTACGAACAACGCGCAGTATTTT.

The chain links TRBV5-4 to TRBJ2-1; weak D call: TRBD2 (6 bases). With 3 bases removed from V and 4 bases from J, the gap between germline ends came to 20 bases. The CDR3 is made up of 17 amino acids. Germline V gene data show CDR1 as SGHNT and CDR2 as YYREEE (reference sequence). CDR3 sequence: CASSSGGVAGKYNEQFF. The CDR3 DNA reads as TGTGCCAGCAGCTCTGGGGGTGTGGCGGGAAAATACAATGAGCAGTTCTTC. Complete variable domain (other parts from reference TRBV5-4 and TRBJ2-1): ETGVTQSPTHLIKTRGQQVTLRCSSQSGHNTVSWYQQALGQGPQFIFQYYREEENGRGNFPPRFSGLQFPNYSSELNVNALELDDSALYLCASSSGGVAGKYNEQFFGPGTRLTVL.

This rearrangement joins TRBV2 to TRBJ2-7, with D perhaps TRBD2 (6 bases). The CDR3 extends over 15 amino acids. V shed 11 bases and J shed 2 bases, with 22 bases lying between them. Per the germline V gene, CDR1 is SNHLY and CDR2 is FYNNEI. In DNA, the CDR3 is TGTGCCCAGATTGGGGGGACCGGCGTTCCCTACGAGCAGTACTTC. It specifies CAQIGGTGVPYEQYF. Full variable domain (remainder filled in from reference TRBV2 and TRBJ2-7): EPEVTQTPSHQVTQMGQEVILRCVPISNHLYFYWYRQILGQKVEFLVSFYNNEISEKSEIFDDQFSVERPDGSNFTLKIRSTKLEDSAMYFCAQIGGTGVPYEQYFGPGTRLTVT.

This sequence joins TRBV3-1 (or the pseudogene TRBV3-2) and TRBJ2-3, with 7 bases that match TRBD1. Germline V lookup: CDR1 LGHDT, CDR2 YNNKEL (reference sequence). CDR3 size: 16 residues. Germline trimming cut 8 bases from V and 2 bases from J; bases unmatched to any gene: 13. The CDR3 DNA reads TGTGCCAGCGATCGGTCAGGGGGTCTCTTCACAGATACGCAGTATTTT. Protein: CASDRSGGLFTDTQYF.

The rearrangement uses TRBV10-3 and TRBJ1-3; the D is unclear. Germline assignment: CDR1 ENHRY and CDR2 SYGVKD. This CDR3 comprises 16 residues. The ends were cut back, 7 bases at V and 0 bases at J, with 16 bases in the middle. The DNA for the CDR3 is TGTGCCATCACCTCCCGGGAACTTGACTCTGGAAACACCATATATTTT. Encoded protein: CAITSRELDSGNTIYF.

The genes are TRBV6-5 and TRBJ1-3, with D possibly TRBD1 on 6 matching bases. In germline, CDR1 is MNHEY, CDR2 SVGAGI. V was clipped by 10 bases and J by 5 bases, with 21 bases between them. The CDR3 contains 15 residues. CDR3 nucleotides: TGTGCCACCTCATACTCCGGGGGGCTTAGAAACACCATATATTTT. Its protein product is CATSYSGGLRNTIYF.